This T cell receptor beta chain was identified in a study of T cells in Graves' hyperthyroidism and ophthalmopathy (dated by TCRdb to the late 2010s). A note on the overall study: Peripheral blood samples were taken at initial diagnosis, before any treatment was given. Once sampling was done, hyperthyroidism patients were given methimazole at a starting dose of 30 mg daily, whereas ophthalmopathy patients were given high-dose intravenous methylprednisolone. The study also compared thyroid tissue and blood T-cell repertoires from 6 or 7 Graves' hyperthyroidism patients. To identify distinguishing TCR V-J signatures, a discovery cohort of 100 or so patients was used, comprising 40 to 45 with Graves' ophthalmopathy and 57 with stable Graves' hyperthyroidism. TCR Vbeta CDR3 sequencing of some 140 peripheral blood samples (over 40 ophthalmopathy, approximately 80 hyperthyroidism and roughly 17 progressor patients) is reported in the paper. The 85 to 100 discovery patients were randomly split 7:3 into training and test sets. An independent validation cohort of about 19 hyperthyroidism patients and 17 patients who later progressed to ophthalmopathy tested prospective prediction of ophthalmopathy. General findings and caveats noted by the study authors: In validation, progression to ophthalmopathy was predicted by the model with nearly 71% sensitivity and 72.22% specificity, a median of roughly six months before onset. Blood samples also contained most of the expanded thyroid clonotypes (frequency above 0.001), which suggests that blood repertoires may reflect thyroid immune responses. A model built on a 13 V-J signature distinguished ophthalmopathy from stable hyperthyroidism, reaching over 85% sensitivity and about 81% specificity in cross-validation and 80%/75% in testing. No statistical method was used to fix the sample size in advance, and group allocation was not hidden from the investigators.

The TCR beta CDR3 regions were amplified from RNA transcripts. A first-round RT-PCR of the TCR CDR3 used the HTBI primer set with the Qiagen OneStep RT-PCR kit. A second multiplex PCR round built the libraries, followed by size selection and purification. Libraries were sequenced paired-end with 100 bp reads on an Illumina HiSeq2000. The paper's data handling went like this. SOAPnuke was used to process the raw data, with reads discarded if the reads contained adapters or uncalled bases, had a mean Phred below 15, or lacked an exact constant-primer or identifier match. COPE v1.2.5 was used to merge high-quality paired reads, and clonotypes were defined as unique nucleotide sequences. MiTCR v1.1 was used to align the clonotypes against IMGT TRBV, TRBD and TRBJ reference segments. Analysis was restricted to V-J combinations with a frequency above 0.0001, which covered about 99% of repertoires. The TCS score was defined as the ratio of F50 (clonal expansion) to E x V (chaos), calculated using BLOSUM62-based TCRdist between CDR3 peptides within each V-J. Welch's t-statistics and random forest reduced 500 to 650 V-J features to roughly 13, which were used in a naive Bayes classifier (R e1071). TCRdb reanalyzed the raw reads on its own, using fastp at Q25 for trimming and MiXCR for clone calling, and kept in-frame beta chains. Each entry is one CDR3 protein sequence, shown with its most common DNA and genes. TCRdb's processing, not the authors' own work, is the source of the V and J calls. This sample gives 490,000 or so distinct CDR3 sequences in total; around 20% of them show up just once. The top ten clonotypes cover approximately 50% of the sample.

In the ophthalmopathy patients, disease was moderately to severely active, with a Clinical Activity Score of 3 or more, a NOSPECS grade of 4 or more, and a duration of less than 3 months. Any patient with an uncontrolled infection, another autoimmune disease, pregnancy or lactation was excluded. Diagnoses relied on clinical symptoms, serum thyroxine and TRAb, thyroid ultrasound and orbital computed tomography. Ficoll-Paque density gradient centrifugation was used to isolate PBMCs from around 9.1 ml of fresh peripheral blood. Total RNA was extracted with Trizol reagent, and quality was checked on an Agilent 2100 Bioanalyzer. The trim is 1 base for V and 6 bases for J, with a gap of 7 bases between the germline ends. The germline V gene sets CDR1 to MDHEN and CDR2 to SYDVKM. Counted from cysteine to phenylalanine, this CDR3 has 12 amino acids. CDR3 DNA only is kept here, 36 bases in frame from base 1.

About this clonotype: Its antigen is unknown. The input lacks base qualities; no much larger clone sits a single base away.

This receptor was taken from a man between 35 and 55 years old with Graves' ophthalmopathy. The sequencing input was blood. This receptor chain uses TRBV28 and TRBJ2-7; the D gene lacks a confident call. This receptor has the CDR3 CASSLYGSEQYF. The bases are TGTGCCAGCAGTTTATACGGGTCCGAGCAGTACTTC.